This T cell receptor (beta chain) is from a study of shared clonotypes between healthy human individuals. Sequencing was performed with immunoSEQ multiplex PCR; in TCRdb, only in-frame clones are kept and a portion is missing. Of some 1 million clones listed, around 74% are singletons. With respect to this clone: No antigen is known for it.

The CDR3 has 15 residues. V trimming: 5 bases; J trimming: 4 bases; junction bases outside the gene matches: 4. The germline V gene encodes CDR1 LNHDA and CDR2 SQIVND (reference sequence). Study-wide results and limits: A generally larger estimated richness was seen in naive subsets than in memory subsets.

The rearrangement uses TRBV19 and TRBJ2-3; 12 positions match TRBD1. Sequencing used memory CD4+ T cells sorted from blood. Regarding subset: CD45RA-negative fraction. This TCR derives from a man aged 18 to 30 in good health. The CDR3 sequence is CASSLGTGGADTQYF. The CDR3 nucleotides are TGTGCCAGTAGTCTTGGGACAGGGGGCGCAGATACGCAGTATTTT.